This T cell receptor beta chain was recorded in a study of T cell clonality in common variable immunodeficiency. Study outcomes and limitations: Common variable immunodeficiency TCR beta sequences reportedly had fewer deletions and N-nucleotide insertions.

This CDR3 is 11 amino acids long. From germline, CDR1 is SEHNR and CDR2 FQNEAQ (reference sequence). V was clipped by 1 base and J by 6 bases, with 4 bases between them. Comments on this clone: The antigen is unknown. The DNA ends 3 residues before the CDR3 does, and the rest of the CDR3 is filled in from the germline J gene.

Both groups were predominantly of Caucasian heritage. Sequencing input was equivalent genomic DNA from CVID and controls. Libraries were prepared by immunoSEQ multiplex PCR; TCRdb keeps only in-frame clonotypes and omits some of them. Altogether approximately 30,000 clones were found in the sample, and no singletons occur. V is TRBV7-9 and J is TRBJ2-7; D unclear. This clonotype was sampled from a human donor with common variable immunodeficiency. Material for sequencing was peripheral blood mononuclear cells. The CDR3 DNA, read in part, is TGTGCCAGCAGCTTAGATCGCGAG. Protein: CASSLDRE. The entire CDR3 is CASSLDREQYF.